This T cell receptor beta chain was profiled in a study of blood T cell repertoires in COVID-19. Study-wide context: From the United States, Italy and Spain came samples of acute and convalescent COVID-19.

Original processing notes: Nucleated cell counts were estimated from reference gene primer amplification. Clones were sequenced by immunoSEQ multiplex PCR, and TCRdb holds only the in-frame ones, with some missing. That table is the source of V, J and clone size, and D and trimming were worked out from the DNA. The sample gives 300,000 to 400,000 clones, around 83% of which show up once; about 3% is in the top ten. With 0 bases removed from V and 6 bases from J, the gap between germline ends came to 12 bases. Germline V gene data show CDR1 as SGHRS and CDR2 as YFSETQ. The length of the CDR3 is 14 residues.

The clonotype was recovered from a man aged 25-40 years with active or convalescent COVID-19. The specimen sequenced was peripheral blood. The chain is built from TRBV5-1 and TRBJ1-1, with D unresolved. The CDR3 loop reads CASSLESSSAEAFF. In DNA form, the CDR3 reads TGCGCCAGCAGCTTGGAGTCGAGTTCTGCTGAAGCTTTCTTT.